This TCR beta chain comes out of a study of T-cell memory formation after mild COVID-19. The overall study: TCR clusters were mostly confined to one donor each.

From 5'RACE with constant-segment primers came TCR alpha and TCR beta cDNA libraries that carried sample barcodes and UMIs. TCRdb reanalysed the 5' RACE reads using MiXCR and keeps one entry per CDR3 protein. The sample yields about 210,000 distinct CDR3 sequences, under 30% seen once. Study-level findings and limits: Second-wave clones peaking on day 37 lacked confirmed SARS-CoV-2 specificity. Some responding clones appeared in pre-infection memory, suggesting cross-reactive memory joined.

This CDR3 is 14 amino acids long. Germline V lookup: CDR1 SQVTM, CDR2 ANQGSEA. Between the trimmed V and J ends, which lost 0 bases and 4 bases, there was a span of 12 bases. A word on this clonotype: Its matching antigen is unknown.

J is TRBJ2-5 and V is TRBV29-1, with D tentatively TRBD2 (6 bases). Specimen: PBMCs or a T cell subset sorted from them (not recorded which). This clonotype was obtained from an adult woman who had mild COVID-19 (a few samples of this study predate the infection). Cell type and time point are not known. The CDR3 region has the DNA TGCAGCGTTGAAGAAGGTGGAGGGACAGAGACCCAGTACTTC. Encoded protein: CSVEEGGGTETQYF.